Listed here are 11 T cell receptor beta chains from one sample, sequenced in a study of T-cell reconstitution after alpha-beta-depleted transplantation in children. Using unique molecular identifiers, the investigators prepared the TCRbeta library. MiXCR, run by TCRdb on the PCR reads, gives a single entry per CDR3 protein. The sample carries 450,000 to 700,000 distinct CDR3 sequences, 25% to 30% recorded once. This material consisted of PBMCs, taken before TCRalphabeta/CD19-depleted stem cell transplant. These receptors were taken from a boy in the first two years of life with Wiskott-Aldrich syndrome, due to receive a stem cell transplant.

This clonotype was detected only a few times. Its ends do not fully match the called genes, so a read error is possible. The chain employs TRBV20-1 and TRBJ2-1; the D is unclear. CDR3 length equals 15 residues. The germline gives CDR1 DFQATT, CDR2 SNEGSKA (reference sequence). Here the CDR3 reads CIAREPDGYYNEQFF. In DNA form, the CDR3 reads TGCATTGCTAGAGAGCCTGACGGATACTACAATGAGCAGTTCTTC.

The chain employs TRBV29-1 and TRBJ2-5, with a tentative D call TRBD2 (6 bases). From germline, CDR1 is SQVTM and CDR2 ANQGSEA. The CDR3 has 13 amino acids. Trimming stripped 4 bases from V and 5 bases from J, with 14 bases between. CDR3 in DNA: TGCAGCGTTGGGCCAGGGAGGTTGGAGACCCAGTACTTC. Encoded protein: CSVGPGRLETQYF.

This clonotype showed up just a few times. The chain links TRBV7-2 to TRBJ2-7; TRBD2 matches at 13 bases. CDR1 is SGHTA and CDR2 is FQGNSA in the germline V gene. CDR3 size: 17 residues. Losses at the gene ends were 0 bases for V and 3 bases for J; bases not matched to a gene: 5. Here the CDR3 reads CASSLAWTSGSLYEQYF. CDR3 nucleotides: TGTGCCAGCAGCTTAGCGTGGACTAGCGGGAGTCTCTACGAGCAGTACTTC.

This clonotype was counted only a few times. The chain is built from TRBV27 and TRBJ2-1; 8 bases are shared with TRBD2. Germline CDR1 and CDR2: MNHEY and SMNVEV (reference sequence). V was pared by 4 bases and J by 4 bases, with 9 bases of the junction left unmatched. This CDR3 is 16 amino acids long. The CDR3 bases are TGTGCCAGCAGTTCCCCGACTAGCGCCACATACAATGAGCAGTTCTTC. Protein: CASSSPTSATYNEQFF.

The gene calls are TRBV3-1 and TRBJ2-1; 8 nucleotides agree with TRBD2. CDR1 LGHDT and CDR2 YNNKEL come from the germline V gene (reference sequence). CDR3 length: 16 residues. The junction had 9 bases not matched to a gene; V was cut back by 0 bases and J by 8 bases. The CDR3 spells CASSQDFGAGEDEQFF. CDR3 DNA: TGTGCCAGCAGCCAAGATTTCGGAGCGGGGGAGGATGAGCAGTTCTTC.

V is TRBV13 and J is TRBJ2-3, with D perhaps being TRBD1 or TRBD2 (5 bases each). The CDR3 sequence is 14 residues long. V was clipped by 5 bases and J by 5 bases, with 14 bases between them. Germline loops: CDR1 PRHDT, CDR2 FYEKMQ (reference sequence). CDR3 coding DNA: TGTGCCAGCAGCCAGGGAGTGGGGCAAGATACGCAGTATTTT. This sequence encodes CASSQGVGQDTQYF.

This clonotype was seen a few times. The V and J genes are TRBV6-5 and TRBJ2-7, with D possibly matching TRBD1 (5 bases). V was pared by 3 bases and J by 5 bases, with 14 bases between. The length of the CDR3 is 14 residues. CDR1 MNHEY and CDR2 SVGAGI come from the germline V gene. The CDR3 sequence is CASSYGRTLNEQYF. Here the CDR3 DNA reads TGTGCCAGCAGTTATGGGCGGACACTTAACGAGCAGTACTTC.

The gene calls are TRBV5-1 and TRBJ2-3; the D gene is possibly TRBD2 (7 bases). The germline V gene encodes CDR1 SGHRS and CDR2 YFSETQ. V lost 2 bases to trimming and J lost 2 bases, with 18 bases between them. The CDR3 is made up of 17 amino acids. The CDR3 spells CASSFLNSRGATDTQYF. For the CDR3, the DNA is TGCGCCAGCAGCTTTCTGAACAGTCGGGGGGCCACAGATACGCAGTATTTT. The full variable domain, completed using reference TRBV5-1 and TRBJ2-3, is KAGVTQTPRYLIKTRGQQVTLSCSPISGHRSVSWYQQTPGQGLQFLFEYFSETQRNKGNFPGRFSGRQFSNSRSEMNVSTLELGDSALYLCASSFLNSRGATDTQYFGPGTRLTVL.

This clonotype has just one count. The CDR3 sequence is CASSGGDMTLPEAFF. DNA for the CDR3: TGCGCCAGCAGCGGAGGGGACATGACTCTACCTGAAGCTTTCTTT. The chain joins TRBV5-1 to TRBJ1-1, with D possibly matching TRBD1 (6 bases). Germline assignment: CDR1 SGHRS and CDR2 YFSETQ. V dropped 4 bases and J dropped 6 bases, with 19 bases sitting between them. The length of the CDR3 is 15 residues.

This clonotype has a handful of counts. The V gene is TRBV21-1, the J gene TRBJ2-4; the table's D call, TRBD1, was not checked against the DNA. TRBV21-1 is tagged as a pseudogene. CDR3 length equals 15 residues. DNA of the CDR3: TGTGCCAGCAGCAAAGGGGGCACGGGCAAAAACATTCAGTACTTC. It is translated as CASSKGGTGKNIQYF.

The rearrangement joins TRBV5-1 to TRBJ2-7; the match to TRBD2 covers 11 bases. The CDR3 has 16 amino acids. CDR1 and CDR2 (germline): SGHRS, YFSETQ. The junction had 10 bases not matched to a gene; V was cut back by 4 bases and J by 4 bases. The CDR3 spells CASSKNPSGRIYEQYF. CDR3 DNA: TGCGCCAGCAGCAAGAACCCTAGCGGGAGGATTTACGAGCAGTACTTC.